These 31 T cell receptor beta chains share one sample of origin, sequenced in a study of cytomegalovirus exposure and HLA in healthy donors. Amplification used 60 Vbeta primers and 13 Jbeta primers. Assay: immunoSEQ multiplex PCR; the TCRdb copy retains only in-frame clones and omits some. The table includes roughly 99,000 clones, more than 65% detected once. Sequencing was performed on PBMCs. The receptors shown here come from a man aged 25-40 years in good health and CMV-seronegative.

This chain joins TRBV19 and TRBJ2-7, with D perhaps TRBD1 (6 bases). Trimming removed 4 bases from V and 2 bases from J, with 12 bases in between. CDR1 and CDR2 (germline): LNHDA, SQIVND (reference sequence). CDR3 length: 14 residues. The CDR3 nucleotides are TGTGCCAGTAGTACAGCAGGGGAGCCCTACGAGCAGTACTTC. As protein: CASSTAGEPYEQYF.

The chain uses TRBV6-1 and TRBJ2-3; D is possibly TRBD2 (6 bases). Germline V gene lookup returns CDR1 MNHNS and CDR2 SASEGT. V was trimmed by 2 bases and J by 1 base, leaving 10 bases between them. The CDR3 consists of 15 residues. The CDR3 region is CASSEFRGGTDTQYF. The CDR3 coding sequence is TGTGCCAGCAGTGAATTCCGCGGGGGCACAGATACGCAGTATTTT.

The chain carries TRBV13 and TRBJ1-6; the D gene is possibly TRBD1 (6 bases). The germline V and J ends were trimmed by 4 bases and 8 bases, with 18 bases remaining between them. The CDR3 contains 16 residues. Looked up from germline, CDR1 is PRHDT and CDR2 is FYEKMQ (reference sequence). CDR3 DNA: TGTGCCAGCAGCTCAAATCACAGGGATGAGGATTCACCCCTCCACTTT. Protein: CASSSNHRDEDSPLHF.

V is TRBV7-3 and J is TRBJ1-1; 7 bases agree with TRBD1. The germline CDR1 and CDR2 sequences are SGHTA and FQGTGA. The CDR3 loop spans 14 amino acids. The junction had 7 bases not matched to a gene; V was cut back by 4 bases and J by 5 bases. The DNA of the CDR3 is TGTGCCAGCAGCTCCCGACAGGGACGGACTGAAGCTTTCTTT. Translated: CASSSRQGRTEAFF.

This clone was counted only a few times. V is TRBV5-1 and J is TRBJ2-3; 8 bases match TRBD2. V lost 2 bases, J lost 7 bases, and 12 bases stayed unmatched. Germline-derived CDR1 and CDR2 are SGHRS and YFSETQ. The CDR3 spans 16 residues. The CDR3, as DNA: TGCGCCAGCAGCTTACTGCCGTCGGGAGGGGGGTATACGCAGTATTTT. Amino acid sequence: CASSLLPSGGGYTQYF.

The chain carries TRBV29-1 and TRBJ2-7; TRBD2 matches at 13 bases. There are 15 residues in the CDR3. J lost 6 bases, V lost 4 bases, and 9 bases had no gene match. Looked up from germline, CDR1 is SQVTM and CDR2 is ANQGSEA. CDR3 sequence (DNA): TGCAGCGTTGTGAGGACTAGCGGGAGTCTCGGCGAGCAGTACTTC. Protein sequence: CSVVRTSGSLGEQYF.

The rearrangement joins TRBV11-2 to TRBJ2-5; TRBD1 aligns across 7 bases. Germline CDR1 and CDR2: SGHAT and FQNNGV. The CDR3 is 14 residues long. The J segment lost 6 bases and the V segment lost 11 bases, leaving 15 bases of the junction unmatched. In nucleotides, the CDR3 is TGTGCCTCAGGGGGACAAGGGCAAGGAAAGACCCAGTACTTC. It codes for CASGGQGQGKTQYF.

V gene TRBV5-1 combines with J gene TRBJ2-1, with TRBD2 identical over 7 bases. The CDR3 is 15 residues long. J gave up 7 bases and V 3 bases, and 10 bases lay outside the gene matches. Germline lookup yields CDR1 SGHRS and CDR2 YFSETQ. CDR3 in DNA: TGCGCCAGCAGCTCGGGGGACGGGAGGACTAATGAGCAGTTCTTC. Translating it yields CASSSGDGRTNEQFF.

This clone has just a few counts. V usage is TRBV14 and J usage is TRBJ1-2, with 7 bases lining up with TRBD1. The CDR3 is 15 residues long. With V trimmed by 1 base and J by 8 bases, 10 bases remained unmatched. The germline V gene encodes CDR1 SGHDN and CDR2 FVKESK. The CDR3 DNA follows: TGTGCCAGCAGCCAAGGGATTAGGGGGCAAGGCGGCTACACCTTC. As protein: CASSQGIRGQGGYTF.

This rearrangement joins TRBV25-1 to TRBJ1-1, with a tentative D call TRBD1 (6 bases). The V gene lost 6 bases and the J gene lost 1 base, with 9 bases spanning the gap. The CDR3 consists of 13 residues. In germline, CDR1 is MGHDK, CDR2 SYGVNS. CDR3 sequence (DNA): TGTGCCAGCAGCCGGACAGCGAACACTGAAGCTTTCTTT. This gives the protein CASSRTANTEAFF.

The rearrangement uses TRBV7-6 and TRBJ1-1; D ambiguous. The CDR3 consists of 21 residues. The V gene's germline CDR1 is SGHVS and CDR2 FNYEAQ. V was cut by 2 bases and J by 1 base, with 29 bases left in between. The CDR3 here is CASSLSGWRMGGGVRNTEAFF. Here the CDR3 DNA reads TGTGCCAGCAGCTTAAGTGGGTGGCGGATGGGAGGAGGTGTAAGGAACACTGAAGCTTTCTTT.

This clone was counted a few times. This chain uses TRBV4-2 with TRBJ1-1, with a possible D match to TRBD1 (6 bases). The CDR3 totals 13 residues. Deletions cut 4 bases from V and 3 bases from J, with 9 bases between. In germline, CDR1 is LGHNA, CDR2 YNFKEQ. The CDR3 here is CASSRTGYTEAFF. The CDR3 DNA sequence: TGTGCCAGCAGCCGTACAGGGTACACTGAAGCTTTCTTT.

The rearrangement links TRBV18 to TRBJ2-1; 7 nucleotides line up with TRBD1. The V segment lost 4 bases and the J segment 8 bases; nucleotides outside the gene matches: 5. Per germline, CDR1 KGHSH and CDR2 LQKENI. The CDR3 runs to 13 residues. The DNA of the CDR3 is TGTGCCAGCTCACAGCGACAGGGCTATGAGCAGTTCTTC. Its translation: CASSQRQGYEQFF.

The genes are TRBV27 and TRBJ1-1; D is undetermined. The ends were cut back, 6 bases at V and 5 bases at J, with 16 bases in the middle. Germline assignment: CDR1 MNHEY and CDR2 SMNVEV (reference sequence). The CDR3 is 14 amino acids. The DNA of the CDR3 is TGTGCCAGCAGGGACTTTTGGGAGGGAACTGAAGCTTTCTTT. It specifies CASRDFWEGTEAFF.

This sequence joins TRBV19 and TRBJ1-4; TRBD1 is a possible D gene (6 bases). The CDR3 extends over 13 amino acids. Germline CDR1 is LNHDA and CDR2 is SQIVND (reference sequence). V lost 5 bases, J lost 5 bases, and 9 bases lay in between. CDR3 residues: CASSLDRNEKLFF. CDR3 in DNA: TGTGCCAGTAGTTTGGACAGAAATGAAAAACTGTTTTTT.

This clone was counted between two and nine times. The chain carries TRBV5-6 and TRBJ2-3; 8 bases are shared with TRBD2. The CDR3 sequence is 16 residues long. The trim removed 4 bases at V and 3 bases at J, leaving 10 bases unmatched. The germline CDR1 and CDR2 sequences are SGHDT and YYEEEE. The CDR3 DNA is TGTGCCAGCAGCCCGCAACCGGGACTAGGGACAGATACGCAGTATTTT. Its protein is CASSPQPGLGTDTQYF.

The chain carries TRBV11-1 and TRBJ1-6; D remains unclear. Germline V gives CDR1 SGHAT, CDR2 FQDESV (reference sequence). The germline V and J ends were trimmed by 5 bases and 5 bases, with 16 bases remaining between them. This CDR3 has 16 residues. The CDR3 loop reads CASSPGRNLDNSPLHF. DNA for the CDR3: TGTGCCAGCAGCCCTGGGAGGAACTTGGATAATTCACCCCTCCACTTT.

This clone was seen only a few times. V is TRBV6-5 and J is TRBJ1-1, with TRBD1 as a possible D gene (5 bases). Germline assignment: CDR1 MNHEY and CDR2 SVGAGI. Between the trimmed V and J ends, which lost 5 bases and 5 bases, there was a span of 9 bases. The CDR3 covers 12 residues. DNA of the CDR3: TGTGCCAGCAGTACGGGACTAACTGAAGCTTTCTTT. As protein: CASSTGLTEAFF.

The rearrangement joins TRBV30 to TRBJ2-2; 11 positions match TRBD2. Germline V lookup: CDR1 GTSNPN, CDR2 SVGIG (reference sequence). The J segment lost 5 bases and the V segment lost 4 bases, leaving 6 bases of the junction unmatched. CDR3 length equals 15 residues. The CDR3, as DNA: TGTGCCTGGAAGGTGTTAGCGGGGGGGACCGGGGAGCTGTTTTTT. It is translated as CAWKVLAGGTGELFF. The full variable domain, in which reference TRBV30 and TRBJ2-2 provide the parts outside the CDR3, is SQTIHQWPATLVQPVGSPLSLECTVEGTSNPNLYWYRQAAGRGLQLLFYSVGIGQISSEVPQNLSASRPQDRQFILSSKKLLLSDSGFYLCAWKVLAGGTGELFFGEGSRLTVL.

In DNA, the CDR3 is TGCGCCAGCAGCCCGGGACTAGTGTCGAATACGCAGTATTTT. The encoded protein is CASSPGLVSNTQYF. The chain joins TRBV5-1 to TRBJ2-3; 8 bases match TRBD2. The CDR3 has 14 residues. V shed 4 bases, J shed 7 bases, and the junction held 8 bases outside the gene matches. Per the germline V gene, CDR1 is SGHRS and CDR2 is YFSETQ.

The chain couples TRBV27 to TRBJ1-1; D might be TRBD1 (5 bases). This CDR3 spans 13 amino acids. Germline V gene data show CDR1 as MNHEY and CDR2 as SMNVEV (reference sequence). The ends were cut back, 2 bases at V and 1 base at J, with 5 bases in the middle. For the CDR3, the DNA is TGTGCCAGCAGTTTAGGGGCGAACACTGAAGCTTTCTTT. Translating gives CASSLGANTEAFF.

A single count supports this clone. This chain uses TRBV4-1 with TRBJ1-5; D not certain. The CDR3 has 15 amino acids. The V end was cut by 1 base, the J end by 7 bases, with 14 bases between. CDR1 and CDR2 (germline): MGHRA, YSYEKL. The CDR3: CASSQGRVDRQPQHF. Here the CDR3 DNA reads TGCGCCAGCAGCCAAGGGAGGGTTGATCGCCAGCCCCAGCATTTT.

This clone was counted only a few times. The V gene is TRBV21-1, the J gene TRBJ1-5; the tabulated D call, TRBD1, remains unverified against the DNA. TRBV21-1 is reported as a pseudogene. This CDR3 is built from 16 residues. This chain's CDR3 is CASSNRRQDSNQPQHF. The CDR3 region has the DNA TGTGCCAGCAGCAACCGAAGACAGGATAGCAATCAGCCCCAGCATTTT.

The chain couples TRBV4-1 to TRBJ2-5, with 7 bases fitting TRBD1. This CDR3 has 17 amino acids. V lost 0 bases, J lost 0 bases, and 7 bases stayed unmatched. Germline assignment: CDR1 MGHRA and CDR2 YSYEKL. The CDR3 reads CASSQEPTGMYQETQYF. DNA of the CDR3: TGCGCCAGCAGCCAAGAGCCGACAGGGATGTACCAAGAGACCCAGTACTTC.

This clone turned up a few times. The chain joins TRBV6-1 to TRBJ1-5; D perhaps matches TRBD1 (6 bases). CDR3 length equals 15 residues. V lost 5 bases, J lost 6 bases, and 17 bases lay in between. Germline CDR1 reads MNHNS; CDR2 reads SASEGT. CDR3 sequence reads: CASSPRGGAGQPQHF. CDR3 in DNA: TGTGCCAGCAGTCCAAGGGGGGGGGCGGGTCAGCCCCAGCATTTT.

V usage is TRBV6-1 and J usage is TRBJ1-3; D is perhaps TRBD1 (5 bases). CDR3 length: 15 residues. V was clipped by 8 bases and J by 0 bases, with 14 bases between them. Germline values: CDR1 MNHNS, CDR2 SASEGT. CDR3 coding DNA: TGTGCCAGCGGAAGTACAGGAGACTCTGGAAACACCATATATTTT. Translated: CASGSTGDSGNTIYF.

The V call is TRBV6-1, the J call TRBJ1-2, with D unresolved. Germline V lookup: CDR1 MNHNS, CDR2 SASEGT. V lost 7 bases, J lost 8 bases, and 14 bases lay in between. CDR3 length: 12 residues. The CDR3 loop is CASNPGPRGYTF. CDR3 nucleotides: TGTGCCAGCAACCCCGGTCCTCGGGGCTACACCTTC.

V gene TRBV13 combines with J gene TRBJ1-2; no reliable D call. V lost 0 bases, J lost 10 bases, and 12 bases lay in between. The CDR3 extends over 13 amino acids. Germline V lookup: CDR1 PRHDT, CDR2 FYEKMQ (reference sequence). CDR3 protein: CASSLGLVQDYTF. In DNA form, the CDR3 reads TGTGCCAGCAGCTTAGGCCTGGTGCAGGACTACACCTTC.

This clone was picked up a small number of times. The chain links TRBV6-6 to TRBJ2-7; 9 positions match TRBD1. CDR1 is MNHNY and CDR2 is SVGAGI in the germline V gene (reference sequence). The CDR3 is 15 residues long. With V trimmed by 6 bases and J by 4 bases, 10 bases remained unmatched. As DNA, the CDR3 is TGTGCCAGCAGACCGGGACAGGGAGGTGCGTACGAGCAGTACTTC. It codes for CASRPGQGGAYEQYF.

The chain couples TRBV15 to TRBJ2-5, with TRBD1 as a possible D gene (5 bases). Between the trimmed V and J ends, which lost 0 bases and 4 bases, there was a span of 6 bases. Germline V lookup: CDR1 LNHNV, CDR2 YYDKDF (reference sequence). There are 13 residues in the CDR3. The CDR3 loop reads CATSRDQGETQYF. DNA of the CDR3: TGTGCCACCAGCAGAGATCAGGGAGAGACCCAGTACTTC.

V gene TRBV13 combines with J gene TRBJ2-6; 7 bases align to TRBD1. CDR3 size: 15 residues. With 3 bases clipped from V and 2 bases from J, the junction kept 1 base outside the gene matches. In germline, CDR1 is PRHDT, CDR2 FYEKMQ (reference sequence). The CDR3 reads CASSLQGAGANVLTF. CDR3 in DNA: TGTGCCAGCAGCTTGCAGGGGGCTGGGGCCAACGTCCTGACTTTC.